This is a list of T cell receptor beta chains from one sample in a study of T-cell memory formation after mild COVID-19. TCRdb redid the calling of the 5' RACE reads with MiXCR, one entry per CDR3 protein. This sample carries 200,000 to 300,000 distinct CDR3 sequences, just over 15% of them seen once, and the ten largest clones take about 2%. The sample was PBMCs or a T cell subset sorted from them (not recorded which). Receptor source: an adult woman who had mild COVID-19 (a few samples of this study predate the infection). Cell type and time point are not known. The CDR3 runs from the conserved cysteine through the conserved F or W. Fields, in order: D gene, clone size, J gene, V gene, CDR3 protein, CDR3 DNA. The D gene is left open where the match is weak. For some rows the clone size is stated as once, few or many, or as a class when expanded; others skip it.

d_gene: NA; abundance: few; j_gene: TRBJ2-7; v_gene: TRBV4-1; CDR3aa: CASSQDISGRRYEQYF; CDR3nt: TGCGCCAGCAGCCAAGATATATCGGGACGGCGCTACGAGCAGTACTTC
d_gene: NA; abundance: NA; j_gene: TRBJ1-6; v_gene: TRBV5-5; CDR3aa: CASSFGPLLNSPLHF; CDR3nt: TGTGCCAGCAGCTTCGGACCTCTCCTTAATTCACCCCTCCACTTT
d_gene: NA; abundance: NA; j_gene: TRBJ1-2; v_gene: TRBV29-1; CDR3aa: CSVGPHSYGYTF; CDR3nt: TGCAGCGTTGGTCCCCACAGCTATGGCTACACCTTC
d_gene: TRBD2; abundance: NA; j_gene: TRBJ2-5; v_gene: TRBV2; CDR3aa: CASSEATSREKETQYF; CDR3nt: TGTGCCAGCAGTGAAGCGACTAGCCGTGAGAAAGAGACCCAGTACTTC
d_gene: NA; abundance: many; j_gene: TRBJ2-3; v_gene: TRBV6-5; CDR3aa: CASSYRGDTQYF; CDR3nt: TGTGCCAGCAGTTACAGGGGAGATACGCAGTATTTT
d_gene: NA; abundance: few; j_gene: TRBJ2-7; v_gene: TRBV5-1; CDR3aa: CASSALTSGSYEQYF; CDR3nt: TGCGCCAGCAGCGCCCTGACGAGCGGCTCCTACGAGCAGTACTTC
d_gene: NA; abundance: once; j_gene: TRBJ2-7; v_gene: TRBV2; CDR3aa: CASNEVVYEQYF; CDR3nt: TGTGCCAGCAACGAAGTGGTCTACGAGCAGTACTTC
d_gene: TRBD2; abundance: NA; j_gene: TRBJ2-3; v_gene: TRBV25-1; CDR3aa: CASSDPGGARTDTQYF; CDR3nt: TGTGCCAGCAGTGATCCGGGGGGGGCTCGCACAGATACGCAGTATTTT
d_gene: NA; abundance: NA; j_gene: TRBJ1-2; v_gene: TRBV3-1; CDR3aa: CASSQERGGAYGYTF; CDR3nt: TGTGCCAGCAGCCAAGAACGCGGCGGGGCCTATGGCTACACCTTC
d_gene: TRBD1; abundance: few; j_gene: TRBJ2-5; v_gene: TRBV7-9; CDR3aa: CASSPGSGGRGETQYF; CDR3nt: TGTGCCAGCAGCCCTGGATCAGGGGGCAGGGGAGAGACCCAGTACTTC
d_gene: NA; abundance: NA; j_gene: TRBJ2-6; v_gene: TRBV2; CDR3aa: CASSSRQAIYSGANVLTF; CDR3nt: TGTGCCAGCAGTTCCCGACAGGCTATTTACTCTGGGGCCAACGTCCTGACTTTC
d_gene: NA; abundance: few; j_gene: TRBJ1-5; v_gene: TRBV30; CDR3aa: CAWSNRGNQPQHF; CDR3nt: TGTGCCTGGAGTAACAGGGGCAATCAGCCCCAGCATTTT
d_gene: NA; abundance: few; j_gene: TRBJ2-1; v_gene: TRBV29-1; CDR3aa: CSLAKGGIRRDEQFF; CDR3nt: TGCAGCCTCGCCAAGGGCGGGATTAGAAGGGATGAGCAGTTCTTC